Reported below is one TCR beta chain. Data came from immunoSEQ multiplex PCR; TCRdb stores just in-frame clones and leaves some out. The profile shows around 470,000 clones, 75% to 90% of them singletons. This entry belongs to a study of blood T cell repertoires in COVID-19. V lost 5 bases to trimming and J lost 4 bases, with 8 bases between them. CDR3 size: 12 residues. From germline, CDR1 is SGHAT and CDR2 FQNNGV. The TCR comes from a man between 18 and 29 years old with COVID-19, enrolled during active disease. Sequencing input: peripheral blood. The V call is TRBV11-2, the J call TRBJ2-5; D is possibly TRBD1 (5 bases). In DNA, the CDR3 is TGTGCCAGCAGCCCCGACAGAGAGACCCAGTACTTC. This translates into CASSPDRETQYF.